This entry lists 31 T cell receptor beta chains sequenced from one sample in a study of T cell changes during pregnancy in multiple sclerosis. Method: immunoSEQ multiplex PCR; TCRdb's copy keeps in-frame clones and lacks some. Of 100,000 or so clones listed, around nine tenths were seen once; the top ten hold 0.95% to 1.5%. Sequenced material: peripheral blood, taken in the second trimester of pregnancy. The receptors were sampled from a female donor with multiple sclerosis, enrolled in a pregnancy study.

The chain links TRBV6-5 to TRBJ2-3; D is unresolved. Germline assignment: CDR1 MNHEY and CDR2 SVGAGI. The CDR3 loop spans 13 amino acids. Deletions cut 4 bases from V and 0 bases from J, with 5 bases between. The CDR3 region has the DNA TGTGCCAGCAGTTCCCCAAGCACAGATACGCAGTATTTT. Amino acids: CASSSPSTDTQYF.

The chain has TRBV7-9 and TRBJ1-4; D is ambiguous. The CDR3 covers 17 residues. Germline lookup yields CDR1 SEHNR and CDR2 FQNEAQ (reference sequence). Trimming left V 1 base short and J 8 bases short, with 20 bases between. The CDR3 DNA is TGTGCCAGCAGCTTAGGACCCCGCGGGGAGCTTTTCGAAAAACTGTTTTTT. As protein: CASSLGPRGELFEKLFF.

The chain is built from TRBV9 and TRBJ2-5; no reliable D call. V lost 1 base, J lost 1 base, and 8 bases lay in between. CDR1 is SGDLS, CDR2 YYNGEE, per germline. CDR3 length: 14 amino acids. Here the CDR3 DNA reads TGTGCCAGCAGCGTATCACCGGTCCAAGAGACCCAGTACTTC. Its translation is CASSVSPVQETQYF.

The chain carries TRBV2 and TRBJ2-6; 8 bases line up with TRBD1. CDR1 is SNHLY, CDR2 FYNNEI, per germline. The V segment lost 4 bases and the J segment 3 bases; nucleotides outside the gene matches: 5. CDR3 length: 16 residues. The CDR3 region is CASSVQGAGGANVLTF. The CDR3 DNA reads TGTGCCAGCAGTGTCCAGGGGGCGGGTGGGGCCAACGTCCTGACTTTC.

V gene TRBV14 combines with J gene TRBJ2-3; the match to TRBD2 covers 10 bases. V lost 8 bases, J lost 4 bases, and 6 bases stayed unmatched. The V gene's germline CDR1 is SGHDN and CDR2 FVKESK. This CDR3 has 14 residues. The CDR3 DNA follows: TGTGCCAGCGGAGCGGGGGGGCCGGCAGATACGCAGTATTTT. Translated, it gives CASGAGGPADTQYF.

The chain links TRBV18 to TRBJ1-3, with TRBD1 as a possible D gene (5 bases). The germline V gene has CDR1 KGHSH and CDR2 LQKENI. V was pared by 4 bases and J by 4 bases, with 14 bases between. The CDR3 is made up of 15 amino acids. In DNA form, the CDR3 reads TGTGCCAGCTCACGGCTCGGGGGATACGGAAACACCATATATTTT. Its protein product is CASSRLGGYGNTIYF. The whole variable domain, remainder taken from reference TRBV18 and TRBJ1-3, is NAGVMQNPRHLVRRRGQEARLRCSPMKGHSHVYWYRQLPEEGLKFMVYLQKENIIDESGMPKERFSAEFPKEGPSILRIQQVVRGDSAAYFCASSRLGGYGNTIYFGEGSWLTVV.

The DNA of the CDR3 is TGTGCCAGCAGCGTTGGCGGCATCTACAATGAGCAGTTCTTC. It codes for CASSVGGIYNEQFF. The rearrangement joins TRBV9 to TRBJ2-1; no clear D gene. Deletions cut 2 bases from V and 3 bases from J, with 9 bases between. Germline V gives CDR1 SGDLS, CDR2 YYNGEE. The CDR3 totals 14 residues.

In this sample, this clone turned up once. The chain links TRBV28 to TRBJ1-4, with 9 bases aligning to TRBD1. In germline, CDR1 is MDHEN, CDR2 SYDVKM. J gave up 8 bases and V 5 bases, and 6 bases lay outside the gene matches. The CDR3 loop spans 14 amino acids. The CDR3 loop reads CASSGTGGWEKLFF. The CDR3 DNA is TGTGCCAGCAGTGGCACAGGGGGCTGGGAAAAACTGTTTTTT.

This clone was found a few times. V gene TRBV2 combines with J gene TRBJ1-2; D may be TRBD1 (5 bases). Germline CDR1 reads SNHLY; CDR2 reads FYNNEI. The CDR3 consists of 13 residues. V was pared by 6 bases and J by 5 bases, with 13 bases between. The CDR3 loop reads CASRMAGKYGYTF. Written as DNA, the CDR3 is TGTGCCAGCAGGATGGCAGGGAAATATGGCTACACCTTC.

This chain joins TRBV27 and TRBJ1-6; 8 bases agree with TRBD1. Germline-derived CDR1 and CDR2 are MNHEY and SMNVEV (reference sequence). The V gene end was trimmed by 5 bases and the J gene end by 7 bases; junction bases not matched to a gene: 7. The CDR3 runs to 15 residues. The CDR3, as DNA: TGTGCCAGCAGTCAAAGGCAGGGGGCGAATTCACCCCTCCACTTT. As protein: CASSQRQGANSPLHF.

This clone appeared a single time. V usage is TRBV27 and J usage is TRBJ2-7, with TRBD2 matching over 13 bases. Trimming took 6 bases from V and 7 from J; bases not matched to a gene: 6. CDR1 is MNHEY, CDR2 SMNVEV, per germline (reference sequence). The CDR3 sequence is 14 residues long. The CDR3 is CASRAPGLAGEQYF. CDR3 coding DNA: TGTGCCAGCAGAGCTCCGGGACTAGCGGGGGAGCAGTACTTC.

The chain combines TRBV5-1 with TRBJ1-3; 7 bases are shared with TRBD1. J lost 0 bases, V lost 5 bases, and 5 bases had no gene match. Germline assignment: CDR1 SGHRS and CDR2 YFSETQ. This CDR3 is 15 amino acids long. DNA for the CDR3: TGCGCCAGCAGTTTTACAGGGGACTCTGGAAACACCATATATTTT. Its protein product is CASSFTGDSGNTIYF.

A few counts support this clone. This CDR3 is also generated by other DNA sequences in the sample. This sequence joins TRBV15 and TRBJ2-7; TRBD1 might be the D (6 bases). Trimming cost V 1 base and J 1 base, with 11 bases left between them. Germline values: CDR1 LNHNV, CDR2 YYDKDF (reference sequence). The length of the CDR3 is 15 residues. CDR3 in DNA: TGTGCCACCAGCAGAGGACAGGCCCCGTCCTACGAGCAGTACTTC. This sequence encodes CATSRGQAPSYEQYF.

The V and J genes are TRBV5-4 and TRBJ2-5; no clear D. Germline V lookup: CDR1 SGHNT, CDR2 YYREEE (reference sequence). The CDR3 sequence is 14 residues long. The V end was cut by 0 bases, the J end by 3 bases, with 9 bases between. The CDR3 DNA reads as TGTGCCAGCAGCTTGGCCACAGCCGAAGAGACCCAGTACTTC. Its protein is CASSLATAEETQYF. The entire variable domain, with the rest obtained from reference TRBV5-4 and TRBJ2-5, is as follows: ETGVTQSPTHLIKTRGQQVTLRCSSQSGHNTVSWYQQALGQGPQFIFQYYREEENGRGNFPPRFSGLQFPNYSSELNVNALELDDSALYLCASSLATAEETQYFGPGTRLLVL.

The rearrangement links TRBV7-8 to TRBJ2-7; possible D gene TRBD2, 6 bases. Germline lookup yields CDR1 SGHVS and CDR2 FQNEAQ. There are 13 residues in the CDR3. For the CDR3, the DNA is TGTGCAAACCCCGCGGGGAGCTCCTACGAGCAGTACTTC. Translated, it gives CANPAGSSYEQYF.

This clone was seen just once. The chain is built from TRBV7-2 and TRBJ2-3; a weak D match, TRBD2 (5 bases). The germline CDR1 and CDR2 sequences are SGHTA and FQGNSA. V was clipped by 8 bases and J by 2 bases, with 11 bases between them. This CDR3 comprises 13 residues. The CDR3 region has the DNA TGTGCCAGCTGCGAGGGAAACACAGATACGCAGTATTTT. Its protein product is CASCEGNTDTQYF.

The chain employs TRBV18 and TRBJ2-2; TRBD2 matches 10 bases. The V gene's germline CDR1 is KGHSH and CDR2 LQKENI. This CDR3 contains 15 residues. The V and J ends lost 3 bases and 6 bases, in that order; junction bases with no gene match: 4. The CDR3 region is CASSPPSGSSGELFF. The CDR3 DNA follows: TGTGCCAGCTCACCTCCTAGCGGGAGCTCCGGGGAGCTGTTTTTT.

This clone was seen once. The chain couples TRBV5-4 to TRBJ2-2; possibly TRBD1 for D (6 bases). Per germline, CDR1 SGHNT and CDR2 YYREEE (reference sequence). Between the trimmed V and J ends, which lost 0 bases and 5 bases, there was a span of 11 bases. This CDR3 has 15 residues. The CDR3 bases are TGTGCCAGCAGCTTGGCCAGGGGTAGGACCGGGGAGCTGTTTTTT. Translation: CASSLARGRTGELFF.

The rearrangement joins TRBV18 to TRBJ1-4; 12 nucleotides line up with TRBD1. The CDR3 spans 15 residues. With V trimmed by 5 bases and J by 10 bases, 8 bases remained unmatched. Germline values: CDR1 KGHSH, CDR2 LQKENI. CDR3 residues: CASSTAGTGGRKLFF. In DNA, the CDR3 is TGTGCCAGCTCAACCGCTGGGACAGGGGGCCGAAAACTGTTTTTT.

On this clone itself: Other DNA sequences in the same sample also yield this CDR3. The chain links TRBV14 to TRBJ2-3; 12 nucleotides agree with TRBD2. Germline CDR1 reads SGHDN; CDR2 reads FVKESK. The CDR3 totals 16 residues. Trimming took 4 bases from V and 2 from J; bases not matched to a gene: 4. DNA for the CDR3: TGTGCCAGCAGCCCACGACTAGCGGGGGCCACAGATACGCAGTATTTT. Residues: CASSPRLAGATDTQYF.

This clone was seen once. J is TRBJ2-6 and V is TRBV28; possible D gene TRBD1, 6 bases. This CDR3 spans 16 amino acids. Trimming took off 6 bases at V and 2 bases at J, with 14 bases between the two ends. CDR1 is MDHEN and CDR2 is SYDVKM in the germline V gene. The CDR3 coding sequence is TGTGCCAGCAGAGGGCAGGGGTTCCCTGGGGCCAACGTCCTGACTTTC. This encodes CASRGQGFPGANVLTF. The complete variable domain, with remaining parts taken from reference TRBV28 and TRBJ2-6, reads DVKVTQSSRYLVKRTGEKVFLECVQDMDHENMFWYRQDPGLGLRLIYFSYDVKMKEKGDIPEGYSVSREKKERFSLILESASTNQTSMYLCASRGQGFPGANVLTFGAGSRLTVL.

This CDR3 reads CASSLDNPGILYGYTF. In DNA form, the CDR3 reads TGCGCCAGCAGCTTGGACAATCCCGGGATTCTCTATGGCTACACCTTC. The chain links TRBV5-1 to TRBJ1-2, with D uncertain. CDR3 length: 16 residues. V was cut by 0 bases and J by 4 bases, with 16 bases left in between. From germline, CDR1 is SGHRS and CDR2 YFSETQ. Full variable domain (missing parts from reference TRBV5-1 and TRBJ1-2): KAGVTQTPRYLIKTRGQQVTLSCSPISGHRSVSWYQQTPGQGLQFLFEYFSETQRNKGNFPGRFSGRQFSNSRSEMNVSTLELGDSALYLCASSLDNPGILYGYTFGSGTRLTVV.

The CDR3 DNA sequence: TGTGCCAGCAGTGAGGCAGGGGCTGAAGCTTTCTTT. It specifies CASSEAGAEAFF. This chain links TRBV25-1 with TRBJ1-1; tentatively, D is TRBD1 (6 bases). There are 12 residues in the CDR3. Trimming pared 3 bases from V and 6 bases from J, leaving 8 bases between. CDR1 and CDR2 from the germline V gene are MGHDK and SYGVNS.

This rearrangement joins TRBV6-5 to TRBJ2-7; 10 nucleotides match TRBD2. The V gene's germline CDR1 is MNHEY and CDR2 SVGAGI. Germline trimming cut 2 bases from V and 3 bases from J; bases unmatched to any gene: 4. The CDR3 extends over 15 amino acids. This CDR3 reads CASSYASGSNYEQYF. The CDR3 DNA reads as TGTGCCAGCAGTTACGCTAGCGGGAGCAACTACGAGCAGTACTTC.

This clone has just one count. The chain joins TRBV2 to TRBJ2-7, with 7 bases identical to TRBD1. The V segment lost 6 bases and the J segment 6 bases; nucleotides outside the gene matches: 11. CDR1 is SNHLY, CDR2 FYNNEI, per germline. This CDR3 is built from 14 residues. CDR3 bases: TGTGCCAGCAGACAGGGGATCTTTACGATCGAGCAGTACTTC. This gives the protein CASRQGIFTIEQYF.

This chain joins TRBV4-1 and TRBJ2-1, with D possibly matching TRBD2 (6 bases). This CDR3 has 13 amino acids. Trimming removed 4 bases at V and 4 bases at J, with 8 bases between. Germline lookup yields CDR1 MGHRA and CDR2 YSYEKL. In DNA form, the CDR3 reads TGCGCCAGCAGCCGAGGACTATACAATGAGCAGTTCTTC. This codes for CASSRGLYNEQFF.

CDR3 nucleotide sequence: TGTGCCAGCAGCTTAGCCACTAGCTCTGGAAACACCATATATTTT. Translation gives CASSLATSSGNTIYF. The chain carries TRBV7-2 and TRBJ1-3; D unclear. The CDR3 sequence is 15 residues long. Germline lookup yields CDR1 SGHTA and CDR2 FQGNSA. V lost 0 bases and J lost 0, with 6 bases in between.

This chain links TRBV18 with TRBJ2-3; D may be TRBD2 (6 bases). The germline V gene encodes CDR1 KGHSH and CDR2 LQKENI. The CDR3 has 17 residues. Trimming shortened V by 3 bases and J by 0 bases, and 16 bases separated the two germline ends. In nucleotides, the CDR3 is TGTGCCAGCTCACCCGGGGACTTTTCGCGCAGCACAGATACGCAGTATTTT. Translation: CASSPGDFSRSTDTQYF.

The rearrangement links TRBV30 to TRBJ2-2; D is uncertain. CDR1 is GTSNPN and CDR2 is SVGIG in the germline V gene (reference sequence). The V and J ends lost 2 bases and 5 bases respectively, with 12 bases between them. The CDR3 consists of 14 residues. CDR3 bases: TGTGCCTGGAGTAAGTCTATTGCGACCGGGGAGCTGTTTTTT. Amino acid sequence: CAWSKSIATGELFF.

V gene TRBV5-1 combines with J gene TRBJ2-7; 8 bases are a match to TRBD2. The V gene end was trimmed by 0 bases and the J gene end by 3 bases; junction bases not matched to a gene: 8. CDR3 length: 16 residues. CDR1 and CDR2 (germline): SGHRS, YFSETQ. CDR3 nucleotide sequence: TGCGCCAGCAGCTTGGCCGTATCGGGAGGGGTCTACGAGCAGTACTTC. Translation gives CASSLAVSGGVYEQYF.

The chain uses TRBV6-6 and TRBJ2-5; 9 nucleotides agree with TRBD1. Germline CDR1 and CDR2: MNHNY and SVGAGI (reference sequence). The CDR3 loop spans 15 amino acids. The junction had 10 bases not matched to a gene; V was cut back by 6 bases and J by 5 bases. The CDR3 DNA follows: TGTGCCAGCAGGATTCGGACAGGGGCCAAGGAGACCCAGTACTTC. Its translation is CASRIRTGAKETQYF.